Below, one T cell receptor beta chain is given with its context. This entry comes from a study of T cell responses to AZD1222 COVID-19 vaccine. Only in-frame clones appear in the TCRdb table, and some are missing; sequencing was by immunoSEQ multiplex PCR. The profile shows 150,000 to 200,000 clones, about 90% of them singletons. The ends were cut back, 4 bases at V and 1 base at J, with 10 bases in the middle. This CDR3 is 14 amino acids long. Germline CDR1 reads SGHNT; CDR2 reads YYREEE (reference sequence). This material consisted of peripheral blood, taken on day 0 of AZD1222 vaccination. The receptor was isolated from an adult in good health. The rearrangement uses TRBV5-4 and TRBJ2-3, with D unresolved. CDR3 protein: CASSTHLGTDTQYF. The CDR3 region has the DNA TGTGCCAGCAGCACCCACCTCGGCACAGATACGCAGTATTTT. Full variable domain (rest looked up from reference TRBV5-4 and TRBJ2-3): ETGVTQSPTHLIKTRGQQVTLRCSSQSGHNTVSWYQQALGQGPQFIFQYYREEENGRGNFPPRFSGLQFPNYSSELNVNALELDDSALYLCASSTHLGTDTQYFGPGTRLTVL.